A selection of T cell receptor beta chains follows, all from one sample in a study of shared clonotypes between healthy human individuals. The protocol was immunoSEQ multiplex PCR, while the TCRdb copy is restricted to in-frame clones and leaves out a portion. Of 640,000 or so clones listed, 55% to 75% are singletons. Sample: memory CD4+ T cells sorted from blood. All receptors come from a woman aged 30 to 39 in good health. The CDR3 runs from the conserved cysteine through the conserved F or W. The order of the fields is J gene, D gene, V gene, clone size, CDR3 protein, CDR3 DNA. A D gene is named only where the DNA matches it firmly. Expanded clones are given a class, and other clones once, few, many or no size at all.

TRBJ2-7,NA,TRBV6-1,NA,CASREFRGEQYF,TGTGCCAGTCGGGAGTTCCGTGGCGAGCAGTACTTC
TRBJ2-3,TRBD2,TRBV7-3,NA,CASSPGGGYTDTQYF,TGTGCCAGCAGCCCAGGCGGGGGGTACACAGATACGCAGTATTTT
TRBJ1-2,NA,TRBV11-2,NA,CASSLQGIYGYTF,TGTGCCAGCAGCTTACAGGGAATCTATGGCTACACCTTC
TRBJ2-1,TRBD2,TRBV4-1,NA,CASSRLVAGGYNEQFF,TGCGCCAGCAGCCGCCTTGTGGCGGGAGGGTACAATGAGCAGTTCTTC
TRBJ2-3,NA,TRBV10-3,NA,CAIGGSTDTQYF,TGTGCCATCGGGGGTTCCACAGATACGCAGTATTTT
TRBJ2-7,TRBD2,TRBV5-1,NA,CASSLVRTSDDYEQYF,TGCGCCAGCAGCTTGGTTAGGACTAGCGACGACTACGAGCAGTACTTC
TRBJ1-5,TRBD1,TRBV28,NA,CASSSPTGRNQPQHF,TGTGCCAGCAGTTCGCCGACAGGGAGGAATCAGCCCCAGCATTTT
TRBJ2-3,NA,TRBV28,NA,CASGGRVSTDTQYF,TGTGCCAGCGGAGGGCGCGTCAGCACAGATACGCAGTATTTT
TRBJ2-7,NA,TRBV4-1,NA,CASSQGLVPSYEQYF,TGCGCCAGCAGCCAAGGACTAGTACCCTCCTACGAGCAGTACTTC
TRBJ1-4,NA,TRBV28,NA,CASKDGVNEKLFF,TGTGCCAGCAAAGACGGCGTTAATGAAAAACTGTTTTTT
TRBJ2-7,NA,TRBV6-6,NA,CASRYLGEQYF,TGTGCCAGCAGATACCTTGGGGAGCAGTACTTC
TRBJ1-4,NA,TRBV28,NA,CASSSANEKLFF,TGTGCCAGCAGTTCCGCTAATGAAAAACTGTTTTTT
TRBJ1-1,NA,TRBV5-6,NA,CASSLGPSVVTEAFF,TGTGCCAGCAGCTTGGGACCCTCGGTCGTCACTGAAGCTTTCTTT
TRBJ2-7,NA,TRBV6-1,NA,CASSGGSSRYEQYF,TGTGCCAGCAGTGGCGGATCCTCGAGGTACGAGCAGTACTTC
TRBJ1-5,NA,TRBV28,NA,CASSPIQPRDADLWPQHF,TGTGCCAGCAGCCCCATACAGCCCCGGGACGCTGATTTGTGGCCCCAGCATTTT
TRBJ1-1,NA,TRBV28,few,CATKRGMNTEAFF,TGTGCCACAAAACGGGGGATGAACACTGAAGCTTTCTTT
TRBJ1-1,TRBD1,TRBV4-1,NA,CASSLTWTGQTEAFF,TGCGCCAGCAGCCTAACTTGGACAGGTCAAACTGAAGCTTTCTTT
TRBJ1-2,TRBD1,TRBV28,many,CASRPPPGTGYYGYTF,TGTGCCAGCAGACCCCCCCCCGGGACAGGGTACTATGGCTACACCTTC
TRBJ2-3,NA,TRBV2,NA,CASRAGLEVDTQYF,TGTGCCAGCAGGGCTGGGTTAGAGGTAGATACGCAGTATTTT
TRBJ2-7,NA,TRBV28,NA,CASNLGGNWKGEQYF,TGTGCCAGCAATTTGGGGGGAAACTGGAAGGGCGAGCAGTACTTC
TRBJ1-5,NA,TRBV27,many,CASSSQLDSQGYQPQHF,TGTGCCAGCAGTTCCCAACTTGATTCACAGGGATACCAGCCCCAGCATTTT
TRBJ2-7,NA,TRBV2,few,CASSESVTYEQYF,TGTGCCAGCAGTGAATCGGTGACCTACGAGCAGTACTTC
TRBJ2-2,NA,TRBV19,many,CASSMNDANTGELFF,TGTGCCAGTAGTATGAACGACGCAAACACCGGGGAGCTGTTTTTT
TRBJ2-5,TRBD2,TRBV11-1,NA,CASNPGREETQYF,TGTGCCAGCAACCCGGGGAGGGAAGAGACCCAGTACTTC
TRBJ2-3,TRBD2,TRBV9,NA,CASSALAGGHTDTQYF,TGTGCCAGCAGCGCCCTAGCGGGAGGACACACAGATACGCAGTATTTT
TRBJ2-1,NA,TRBV10-1,NA,CASSESTTRNNEQFF,TGCGCCAGCAGTGAGTCGACGACACGGAACAATGAGCAGTTCTTC
TRBJ2-7,NA,TRBV28,NA,CASSSEGSPYEQYF,TGTGCCAGCAGTTCAGAGGGGTCTCCCTACGAGCAGTACTTC
TRBJ1-4,NA,TRBV28,NA,CASSSLNEKLFF,TGTGCCAGCAGTTCACTTAATGAAAAACTGTTTTTT
TRBJ2-7,NA,TRBV28,NA,CASTTGDAVYEQYF,TGTGCCAGCACCACTGGGGACGCAGTTTACGAGCAGTACTTC
TRBJ1-1,NA,TRBV19,NA,CASSIDPHSTEAFF,TGTGCCAGTAGTATAGATCCTCACAGCACTGAAGCTTTCTTT
TRBJ2-6,NA,TRBV4-2,NA,CASSPSSRTLGANVLTF,TGTGCCAGCAGCCCCTCCAGTAGGACCCTGGGGGCCAACGTCCTGACTTTC
TRBJ2-3,NA,TRBV18,NA,CASSSSRSTDTQYF,TGTGCCAGCTCGAGCTCGCGGAGCACAGATACGCAGTATTTT
TRBJ2-3,TRBD1,TRBV18,few,CASSRTGEVDTQYF,TGTGCCAGCTCAAGGACAGGGGAGGTAGATACGCAGTATTTT
TRBJ1-3,NA,TRBV6-1,NA,CASGINYSGNTIYF,TGTGCCAGCGGGATCAACTACTCTGGAAACACCATATATTTT
TRBJ2-5,TRBD2,TRBV28,NA,CASSPGLAGGPRGGKTQYF,TGTGCCAGCTCCCCGGGACTAGCGGGAGGGCCGAGGGGGGGAAAGACCCAGTACTTC
TRBJ1-2,TRBD1,TRBV11-2,few,CASSLRTGSYGYTF,TGTGCCAGCAGCCTACGGACAGGGAGCTATGGCTACACCTTC
TRBJ1-2,TRBD1,TRBV6-6,NA,CASSDWTGPNYGYTF,TGTGCCAGCAGCGATTGGACAGGGCCCAACTATGGCTACACCTTC
TRBJ2-7,TRBD2,TRBV9,NA,CASSKGAGGPYEQYF,TGTGCCAGCAGCAAAGGGGCGGGAGGGCCTTACGAGCAGTACTTC
TRBJ1-1,TRBD1,TRBV18,NA,CASSQNPRGLDTEAFF,TGTGCCAGCTCACAGAATCCCAGGGGGCTGGACACTGAAGCTTTCTTT
TRBJ1-5,NA,TRBV2,NA,CASSGTHGGMFGQPQHF,TGTGCCAGCAGTGGCACACACGGGGGGATGTTTGGTCAGCCCCAGCATTTT
TRBJ1-5,TRBD1,TRBV19,NA,CAVRDRLLSNQPQHF,TGTGCCGTCAGGGACAGACTTCTTAGCAATCAGCCCCAGCATTTT
TRBJ2-1,NA,TRBV19,NA,CASSILSSSYNEQFF,TGTGCCAGTAGTATTTTGTCGAGCTCCTACAATGAGCAGTTCTTC
TRBJ2-7,NA,TRBV27,NA,CASSRFGTGSYEQYF,TGTGCCAGCAGCCGCTTTGGCACAGGCTCCTACGAGCAGTACTTC
TRBJ2-1,TRBD2,TRBV28,few,CASSSSAGGLRHEQFF,TGTGCCAGCAGTTCCTCAGCGGGAGGGCTACGGCATGAGCAGTTCTTC
TRBJ2-1,TRBD2,TRBV7-2,few,CASSSLRGLAGRNEQFF,TGTGCCAGCAGCTCGTTAAGGGGACTAGCGGGTAGGAATGAGCAGTTCTTC
TRBJ2-7,TRBD2,TRBV11-2,NA,CASSFRAGGPEQYF,TGTGCCAGCAGCTTTAGAGCGGGAGGGCCCGAGCAGTACTTC
TRBJ2-3,NA,TRBV27,many,CASSLYGWATDTQYF,TGTGCCAGCAGTTTATATGGGTGGGCGACAGATACGCAGTATTTT
TRBJ2-5,NA,TRBV5-6,NA,CASRSGRGEETQYF,TGTGCCAGCAGATCCGGAAGGGGAGAGGAGACCCAGTACTTC
TRBJ2-3,TRBD2,TRBV11-2,NA,CASSSWTSGTDTQYF,TGTGCCAGCAGCTCTTGGACTAGCGGCACAGATACGCAGTATTTT
TRBJ1-1,NA,TRBV5-1,NA,CASSFVWGMNTEAFF,TGCGCCAGCAGCTTTGTTTGGGGCATGAACACTGAAGCTTTCTTT
TRBJ1-2,NA,TRBV5-1,NA,CASSLGQVLYGYTF,TGCGCCAGCAGCTTGGGACAAGTGTTATATGGCTACACCTTC
TRBJ2-5,TRBD2,TRBV27,NA,CASSLFLAGGQETQYF,TGTGCCAGCAGTTTATTCCTAGCGGGAGGCCAAGAGACCCAGTACTTC
TRBJ2-7,TRBD1,TRBV19,NA,CASSPQTGASYEQYF,TGTGCCAGTAGTCCGCAGACAGGGGCGTCCTACGAGCAGTACTTC
TRBJ2-7,TRBD1,TRBV28,few,CASSSTGTGHYEQYF,TGTGCCAGCAGTTCCACCGGGACAGGGCACTACGAGCAGTACTTC
TRBJ2-1,NA,TRBV5-1,NA,CASSLDRYEQFF,TGCGCCAGCAGCTTGGATCGATATGAGCAGTTCTTC